This is a list of T cell receptor beta chains from one sample in a study of molecular identifiers for immune sequencing clone quantification. Each CDR3 protein gets one entry after TCRdb re-called the PCR reads with MiXCR. The sample holds over 55,000 distinct CDR3 sequences, about 17% seen once. The specimen was naive CD8+ T cells from blood, with Jurkat cell RNA spiked in. All receptors derive from a human donor in good health. Some libraries in this study had Jurkat cell RNA spiked in. The CDR3 runs from the conserved cysteine through the conserved F or W. D genes are given only for firm matches. Not every row has a clone size; where given, it reads once, few, many or a size class.

abundance	v_gene	j_gene	d_gene	CDR3nt	CDR3aa
many	TRBV20-1	TRBJ2-2	NA	TGCAGTGCTAGCCCAGGGGATGGCACCGGGGAGCTGTTTTTT	CSASPGDGTGELFF
many	TRBV20-1	TRBJ2-1	NA	TGCAGTGCTAGAGATCCAGGGATCTCCTACAATGAGCAGTTCTTC	CSARDPGISYNEQFF
many	TRBV7-9	TRBJ2-1	TRBD2	TGTGCCAGCAGCTCCAGACTAGCGGGAGGAATTAATGAGCAGTTCTTC	CASSSRLAGGINEQFF
many	TRBV20-1	TRBJ2-7	NA	TGCAGTGCCCCGAGGATAGACGAGCAGTACTTC	CSAPRIDEQYF
many	TRBV7-9	TRBJ2-2	TRBD2	TGTGCCAGCAGCTTAGTGGTAGCGGGAAAGAACACCGGGGAGCTGTTTTTT	CASSLVVAGKNTGELFF
many	TRBV27	TRBJ2-3	TRBD2	TGTGCCAGCAGTTTGCCTACTACTAGCGGGGACACAGATACGCAGTATTTT	CASSLPTTSGDTDTQYF
NA	TRBV4-1	TRBJ2-7	NA	TGCGCCAGCAGTACAGCCTACGAGCAGTACTTC	CASSTAYEQYF
NA	TRBV11-2	TRBJ2-7	NA	TGTGCCAGCAGCTTAGAGATAGCAGGGGTAGGGGAGCAGTACTTC	CASSLEIAGVGEQYF
NA	TRBV20-1	TRBJ2-7	TRBD2	TGCAGTGCTAGGGGACTAGCGGGAATCTACGAGCAGTACTTC	CSARGLAGIYEQYF
NA	TRBV20-1	TRBJ1-2	NA	TGCAGTGCTACCTACAGGTTGGTCGAGAATGGCTACACCTTC	CSATYRLVENGYTF
many	TRBV7-3	TRBJ2-7	NA	TGTGCCAGCAGCTTAAACCTACGGGGGAGTAGATACGAGCAGTACTTC	CASSLNLRGSRYEQYF
NA	TRBV12-3/TRBV12-4	TRBJ2-2	TRBD2	TGTGCCAGCAGTTTAGAGGGGGCGGGAGGGCCGGGCACCGGGGAGCTGTTTTTT	CASSLEGAGGPGTGELFF
many	TRBV11-2	TRBJ1-1	NA	TGTGCCAGCAGCTTAGGACAAGTGGGTTTCTTCTTT	CASSLGQVGFFF
NA	TRBV4-2	TRBJ1-4	NA	TGTGCCAGCAGCCAAGATCGGACGACAGGCGGGAAAAAACTGTTTTTT	CASSQDRTTGGKKLFF
many	TRBV20-1	TRBJ2-7	NA	TGCAGTGCTAGAGACTACAGAGCAGCCTACGAGCAGTACTTC	CSARDYRAAYEQYF
many	TRBV27	TRBJ1-6	NA	TGTGCCAGCAGTTTATCGAATGGAAATAATTCACCCCTCCACTTT	CASSLSNGNNSPLHF
many	TRBV5-1	TRBJ2-3	TRBD2	TGCGCCAGCAGCTTGTGGAGCGGGAGGGCCAAGGATACGCAGTATTTT	CASSLWSGRAKDTQYF
many	TRBV7-9	TRBJ1-1	NA	TGTGCCAGCAGCTTAGGAGGGGGGGTGACTGAAGCTTTCTTT	CASSLGGGVTEAFF
many	TRBV7-8	TRBJ2-7	TRBD2	TGTGCCAGCAGCACACGTAGCGGACTAGCGGGAGGGCCTCCCTACGAGCAGTACTTC	CASSTRSGLAGGPPYEQYF
many	TRBV10-3	TRBJ1-5	TRBD1	TGTGCCATCAGTGGGACAGGGTATCCCAATCAGCCCCAGCATTTT	CAISGTGYPNQPQHF
many	TRBV11-2	TRBJ2-1	TRBD2	TGTGCCAGCAGCTTAGGGTGGACTAGCGGGTCCAATGAGCAGTTCTTC	CASSLGWTSGSNEQFF
few	TRBV27	TRBJ1-1	TRBD1	TGTGCCACAATCGGCGTCGGGACAGACACTGAAGCTTTCTTT	CATIGVGTDTEAFF
many	TRBV6-2/TRBV6-3	TRBJ1-1	NA	TGTGCCAGCAGTTCCGGCGGCTACACTGAAGCTTTCTTT	CASSSGGYTEAFF
many	TRBV5-6	TRBJ2-1	TRBD2	TGTGCCAGCAGCCTCCTAGCGGGAGACTACAATGAGCAGTTCTTC	CASSLLAGDYNEQFF
many	TRBV3-1	TRBJ2-5	NA	TGTGCCAGCAGCCAATCGTCAGAGGAACCCGGGGGCCGGTGGACCCAGTACTTC	CASSQSSEEPGGRWTQYF
few	TRBV5-1	TRBJ1-2	NA	TGCGCCAGCAGCACATACACAGGAGAGTTTAACTATGGCTACACCTTC	CASSTYTGEFNYGYTF
many	TRBV23-1	TRBJ1-1	TRBD1	TGCGCCAGCAGTCAATTTGGCCCCGGACAGGTGGGGACTGAAGCTTTCTTT	CASSQFGPGQVGTEAFF
many	TRBV4-1	TRBJ2-7	NA	TGCGCCAGCAGCCATAACCGGGACGCCCTCGACCAGTACTTC	CASSHNRDALDQYF
many	TRBV6-2/TRBV6-3	TRBJ1-5	NA	TGTGCCAGCAGACGACAGGTGGAGGGCAATCAGCCCCAGCATTTT	CASRRQVEGNQPQHF
many	TRBV2	TRBJ1-2	TRBD1	TGTGCCAGCAGTGAAGAATATCAGGGGGCAGGCTATGGCTACACCTTC	CASSEEYQGAGYGYTF
many	TRBV7-9	TRBJ1-1	NA	TGTGCCAGCAGCTTAGCTGGGCGTGGGGGTACTGAAGCTTTCTTT	CASSLAGRGGTEAFF
many	TRBV6-2/TRBV6-3	TRBJ1-4	NA	TGTGCCAGCAGTTACGAGCCCCGGGACAAGATTAATGAAAAACTGTTTTTT	CASSYEPRDKINEKLFF
many	TRBV25-1	TRBJ2-4	TRBD2	TGTGCCAGCAGTGAAGGACTAGCGAGCGCCAAAAACATTCAGTACTTC	CASSEGLASAKNIQYF
many	TRBV5-5	TRBJ2-3	NA	TGTGCCAGCAGCTTGAGAGGGAGCACAGATACGCAGTATTTT	CASSLRGSTDTQYF
many	TRBV28	TRBJ1-5	NA	TGTGCCAGCAGTTTAGTGGGGAGCAATCAGCCCCAGCATTTT	CASSLVGSNQPQHF
NA	TRBV7-6	TRBJ1-1	NA	TGTGCCAGCAGCTTGGGACTCCAGAACACTGAAGCTTTCTTT	CASSLGLQNTEAFF
many	TRBV6-4	TRBJ1-1	NA	TGTGCCAGCAGTGATGGGGCCGCCGCTTTCTTT	CASSDGAAAFF
many	TRBV24-1	TRBJ1-1	NA	TGTGCCACCAGTGACGGGCGTTTGGGCACTGAAGCTTTCTTT	CATSDGRLGTEAFF
many	TRBV29-1	TRBJ2-1	NA	TGCAGCCCACTGCGTCTCTCCTACAATGAGCAGTTCTTC	CSPLRLSYNEQFF
many	TRBV10-3	TRBJ1-3	NA	TGTGCCATCAGGGGATTAGACAGTGTTGGAAACACCATATATTTT	CAIRGLDSVGNTIYF
many	TRBV10-3	TRBJ1-1	TRBD1	TGTGCCATCAGGGAGGGGACAGTGAACACTGAAGCTTTCTTT	CAIREGTVNTEAFF